Shown below are 26 T cell receptor beta chains from a single sample sequenced in a study of monozygotic twins with cystic fibrosis. Only in-frame clones appear in the TCRdb table, and some are missing; sequencing was by immunoSEQ multiplex PCR. Among approximately 24,000 clones listed, approximately 96% were seen once. Material: blood. Receptors were obtained from a girl aged 2 to 9 with cystic fibrosis.

This chain links TRBV27 with TRBJ1-5; D is possibly TRBD1 (5 bases). Germline V gene lookup returns CDR1 MNHEY and CDR2 SMNVEV (reference sequence). The CDR3 contains 15 residues. Trimming took off 0 bases at V and 7 bases at J, with 13 bases between the two ends. CDR3 sequence reads: CASSLSRDAGQPQHF. CDR3 nucleotides: TGTGCCAGCAGTTTATCCAGGGACGCGGGGCAGCCCCAGCATTTT.

In this sample, this clone turned up once. The chain joins TRBV7-9 to TRBJ2-2, with D possibly being TRBD1 (6 bases). The V end was cut by 10 bases, the J end by 5 bases, with 14 bases between. The germline V gene has CDR1 SEHNR and CDR2 FQNEAQ (reference sequence). This CDR3 region has 13 residues. In DNA, the CDR3 is TGTGCCAACACGGACAGCGTGACCGGGGAGCTGTTTTTT. Translated, it gives CANTDSVTGELFF. Combining the CDR3 with reference TRBV7-9 and TRBJ2-2 gives the whole variable domain DTGVSQNPRHKITKRGQNVTFRCDPISEHNRLYWYRQTLGQGPEFLTYFQNEAQLEKSRLLSDRFSAERPKGSFSTLEIQRTEQGDSAMYLCANTDSVTGELFFGEGSRLTVL.

V gene TRBV11-2 combines with J gene TRBJ1-5; D unclear. Deletions cut 1 base from V and 4 bases from J, with 5 bases between. The CDR3 consists of 13 residues. CDR1 and CDR2 from the germline V gene are SGHAT and FQNNGV. DNA for the CDR3: TGTGCCAGCAGCTTAGTAGAGAATCAGCCCCAGCATTTT. It encodes CASSLVENQPQHF.

J is TRBJ1-1 and V is TRBV6-1; no definite D call. The CDR3 is 10 amino acids. Trimming pared 5 bases from V and 14 bases from J, leaving 12 bases between. Germline-derived CDR1 and CDR2 are MNHNS and SASEGT. The chain's CDR3 is CASSTPGEFF. DNA for the CDR3: TGTGCCAGCAGTACCCCCGGGGAATTCTTT.

This chain uses TRBV29-1 with TRBJ1-1; 7 bases match TRBD1. CDR3 length: 12 residues. The germline V gene encodes CDR1 SQVTM and CDR2 ANQGSEA. V lost 8 bases, J lost 5 bases, and 8 bases stayed unmatched. The CDR3, as DNA: TGCAGCACCCCAGGGGGGGGGACTGAAGCTTTCTTT. Residues: CSTPGGGTEAFF.

The rearrangement uses TRBV19 and TRBJ2-7, with D possibly being TRBD1 or TRBD2 (5 bases each). The CDR3 is made up of 15 amino acids. V was pared by 3 bases and J by 1 base, with 13 bases between. In germline, CDR1 is LNHDA, CDR2 SQIVND (reference sequence). As DNA, the CDR3 is TGTGCCAGTAGTATGTTTGGGGACCCATCCTACGAGCAGTACTTC. Its protein is CASSMFGDPSYEQYF. The full variable domain, completed using reference TRBV19 and TRBJ2-7, is DGGITQSPKYLFRKEGQNVTLSCEQNLNHDAMYWYRQDPGQGLRLIYYSQIVNDFQKGDIAEGYSVSREKKESFPLTVTSAQKNPTAFYLCASSMFGDPSYEQYFGPGTRLTVT.

The chain joins TRBV30 to TRBJ1-2; 7 bases line up with TRBD1. After removal of 3 bases from V and 3 bases from J, the junction contained 4 bases not matched to a gene. The CDR3 runs 13 residues. Germline V CDR1 and CDR2: GTSNPN, SVGIG (reference sequence). CDR3 in amino acids: CAWSRTGYYGYTF. CDR3 coding DNA: TGTGCCTGGAGCAGGACAGGTTACTATGGCTACACCTTC.

The chain recombines TRBV2 with TRBJ2-1, with 10 positions matching TRBD2. Germline lookup yields CDR1 SNHLY and CDR2 FYNNEI. V was clipped by 4 bases and J by 7 bases; unmatched bases: 10. The CDR3 is 16 residues long. The CDR3 region has the DNA TGTGCCAGCAGTGTAAGTAGCGGGAGGTCGTGGAATGAGCAGTTCTTC. As protein: CASSVSSGRSWNEQFF.

This clone occurred a few times. The chain joins TRBV28 to TRBJ1-2; possibly TRBD1 for D (6 bases). Germline V gene data show CDR1 as MDHEN and CDR2 as SYDVKM. This CDR3 comprises 11 residues. Trimming left V 10 bases short and J 8 bases short, with 14 bases between. The chain's CDR3 is CAIRRGAGYTF. CDR3 in DNA: TGTGCCATCCGGCGGGGGGCAGGCTACACCTTC.

V usage is TRBV5-6 and J usage is TRBJ2-1; 10 bases match TRBD1. The CDR3 spans 17 residues. J lost 4 bases, V lost 1 base, and 8 bases had no gene match. CDR1 and CDR2 (germline): SGHDT, YYEEEE. DNA of the CDR3: TGTGCCAGCAGCTTGAAGGACAGGGGGATTCCATACAATGAGCAGTTCTTC. Its protein product is CASSLKDRGIPYNEQFF.

The CDR3 DNA reads as TGCGCCAGCAGCCAAGAGAGGACTAGCGAGACCTACGAGCAGTACTTC. Protein: CASSQERTSETYEQYF. This rearrangement joins TRBV4-1 to TRBJ2-7; TRBD2 matches at 9 bases. The junction had 5 bases not matched to a gene; V was cut back by 0 bases and J by 2 bases. Germline assignment: CDR1 MGHRA and CDR2 YSYEKL. The CDR3 has 16 residues.

V usage is TRBV18 and J usage is TRBJ1-1, with D possibly matching TRBD1 (5 bases). The germline V gene has CDR1 KGHSH and CDR2 LQKENI. CDR3 length equals 15 residues. The germline V and J ends were trimmed by 3 bases and 0 bases, with 11 bases remaining between them. The CDR3 protein is CASSPWDRLNTEAFF. The CDR3 nucleotides are TGTGCCAGCTCACCTTGGGACCGTTTGAACACTGAAGCTTTCTTT.

V usage is TRBV6-6 and J usage is TRBJ1-1, with D unresolved. This CDR3 comprises 14 residues. V lost 2 bases to trimming and J lost 1 base, with 8 bases between them. The germline gives CDR1 MNHNY, CDR2 SVGAGI (reference sequence). The DNA of the CDR3 is TGTGCCAGCAGTTACCGGACCTCGAACACTGAAGCTTTCTTT. Its translation: CASSYRTSNTEAFF.

This chain uses TRBV11-3 with TRBJ2-1; 8 nucleotides line up with TRBD1. The ends lost 1 base at V and 5 bases at J; junction bases unmatched: 4. This CDR3 has 15 residues. CDR1 SGHNT and CDR2 YENEEA come from the germline V gene. The CDR3 nucleotides read TGTGCCAGCAGCTTAGTGCGACAGGGGCACAATGAGCAGTTCTTC. It encodes CASSLVRQGHNEQFF.

The chain uses TRBV28 and TRBJ2-7, with TRBD2 matching 10 bases. Germline trimming cut 7 bases from V and 0 bases from J; bases unmatched to any gene: 6. The CDR3 sequence is 15 residues long. Germline assignment: CDR1 MDHEN and CDR2 SYDVKM. The CDR3 coding sequence is TGTGCCAGCATCAAGGGACTAGCGTCCTCCTACGAGCAGTACTTC. This encodes CASIKGLASSYEQYF.

This chain connects TRBV7-8 to TRBJ2-1, with TRBD2 identical over 9 bases. V dropped 7 bases and J dropped 2; count of bases not matched to a gene: 9. The CDR3 runs 16 residues. Germline-derived CDR1 and CDR2 are SGHVS and FQNEAQ. The CDR3 DNA reads TGTGCCAGCACCCTAGCGGGGCTATGGGCCTACAATGAGCAGTTCTTC. Translation gives CASTLAGLWAYNEQFF.

V is TRBV14 and J is TRBJ2-2; D gene uncertain. Germline lookup yields CDR1 SGHDN and CDR2 FVKESK. V lost 1 base to trimming and J lost 6 bases, with 18 bases between them. There are 17 residues in the CDR3. CDR3 amino acids: CASSQVGRVGEAGELFF. DNA of the CDR3: TGTGCCAGCAGCCAAGTAGGTCGGGTAGGAGAGGCCGGGGAGCTGTTTTTT.

The chain uses TRBV5-1 and TRBJ1-4; possibly TRBD1 for D (6 bases). CDR1 SGHRS and CDR2 YFSETQ come from the germline V gene. V was clipped by 4 bases and J by 3 bases, with 16 bases between them. This CDR3 is 16 amino acids long. Here the CDR3 reads CASSPTQGPANEKLFF. The CDR3 bases are TGCGCCAGCAGCCCTACACAGGGACCAGCTAATGAAAAACTGTTTTTT.

This chain links TRBV28 with TRBJ2-7; D might be TRBD1 (6 bases). The CDR3 contains 12 residues. Germline loops: CDR1 MDHEN, CDR2 SYDVKM. V lost 2 bases and J 6 bases, leaving 8 bases between the germline ends. The CDR3 DNA follows: TGTGCCAGCAGTTTAACAGGGACCGAGCAGTACTTC. Residues: CASSLTGTEQYF.

This clone was seen only once. The V call is TRBV7-2, the J call TRBJ2-7; 7 positions agree with TRBD2. Germline trimming cut 2 bases from V and 0 bases from J; bases unmatched to any gene: 4. The CDR3 spans 15 residues. Germline CDR1 is SGHTA and CDR2 is FQGNSA. The chain's CDR3 is CASSLPSGVSYEQYF. The CDR3, as DNA: TGTGCCAGCAGCTTACCTAGCGGAGTCTCCTACGAGCAGTACTTC.

This chain joins TRBV30 and TRBJ1-1; tentative D call: TRBD1 (5 bases). CDR3 length equals 13 residues. The germline CDR1 and CDR2 sequences are GTSNPN and SVGIG (reference sequence). V was pared by 3 bases and J by 6 bases, with 14 bases between. CDR3 sequence (DNA): TGTGCCTGGAGCTTCGGTTTGGGACCTGAAGCTTTCTTT. Protein product: CAWSFGLGPEAFF.

The chain employs TRBV4-1 and TRBJ2-7, with D perhaps TRBD2 (6 bases). V was cut by 1 base and J by 2 bases, with 15 bases left in between. CDR3 length: 16 amino acids. In germline, CDR1 is MGHRA, CDR2 YSYEKL. CDR3 sequence: CASSQAPGVLPYEQYF. In nucleotides, the CDR3 is TGCGCCAGCAGCCAAGCTCCGGGGGTGCTTCCCTACGAGCAGTACTTC.

The V and J genes are TRBV5-1 and TRBJ2-7, with 7 bases fitting TRBD1. V dropped 4 bases and J dropped 5; count of bases not matched to a gene: 6. CDR1 is SGHRS, CDR2 YFSETQ, per germline. The CDR3 is made up of 13 amino acids. The CDR3 region has the DNA TGCGCCAGCAGCCAACTAACAGGGGACGAGCAGTACTTC. Protein product: CASSQLTGDEQYF.

This rearrangement joins TRBV30 to TRBJ2-5; D is unresolved. Germline V CDR1 and CDR2: GTSNPN, SVGIG (reference sequence). V lost 5 bases and J 0 bases, leaving 13 bases between the germline ends. The CDR3 spans 14 residues. CDR3 protein: CAWGPVAHQETQYF. The CDR3 bases are TGTGCCTGGGGGCCGGTGGCCCACCAAGAGACCCAGTACTTC.

In this sample, this clone turned up once. CDR3 in DNA: TGCAGCGGGGGAGGGGTCTACGAGCAGTACTTC. Translation gives CSGGGVYEQYF. The chain uses TRBV29-1 and TRBJ2-7; 7 nucleotides agree with TRBD2. The CDR3 runs to 11 residues. V was pared by 7 bases and J by 3 bases, with 3 bases of the junction left unmatched. The germline CDR1 and CDR2 sequences are SQVTM and ANQGSEA.

This chain links TRBV28 with TRBJ2-7, with D tentatively TRBD1 or TRBD2 (5 bases each). The germline CDR1 and CDR2 sequences are MDHEN and SYDVKM. The CDR3 is made up of 16 amino acids. V lost 3 bases, J lost 0 bases, and 15 bases lay in between. The CDR3 DNA reads TGTGCCAGCAGTTTCTGGGGGACCCTGAGCTCCTACGAGCAGTACTTC. This translates into CASSFWGTLSSYEQYF.